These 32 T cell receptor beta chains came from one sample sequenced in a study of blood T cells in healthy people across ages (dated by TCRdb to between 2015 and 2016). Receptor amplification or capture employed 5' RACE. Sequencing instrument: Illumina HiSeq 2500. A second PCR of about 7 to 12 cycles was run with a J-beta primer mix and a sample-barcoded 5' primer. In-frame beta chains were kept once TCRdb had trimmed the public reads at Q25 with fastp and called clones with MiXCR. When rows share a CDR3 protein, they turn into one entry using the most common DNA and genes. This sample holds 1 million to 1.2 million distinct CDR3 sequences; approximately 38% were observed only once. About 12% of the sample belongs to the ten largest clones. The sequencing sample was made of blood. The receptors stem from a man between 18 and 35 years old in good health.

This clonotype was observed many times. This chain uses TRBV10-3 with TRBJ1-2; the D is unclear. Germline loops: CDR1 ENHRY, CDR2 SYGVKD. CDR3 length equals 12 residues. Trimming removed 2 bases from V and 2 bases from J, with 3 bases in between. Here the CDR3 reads CAISEGNYGYTF. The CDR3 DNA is TGTGCCATCAGTGAGGGGAACTATGGCTACACCTTC.

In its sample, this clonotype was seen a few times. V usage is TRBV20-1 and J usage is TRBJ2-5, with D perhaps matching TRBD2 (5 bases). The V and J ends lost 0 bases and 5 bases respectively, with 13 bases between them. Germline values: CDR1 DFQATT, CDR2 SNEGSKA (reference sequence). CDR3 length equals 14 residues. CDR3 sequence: CSARDLDGEETQYF. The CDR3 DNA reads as TGCAGTGCTAGAGATCTGGACGGGGAGGAGACCCAGTACTTC.

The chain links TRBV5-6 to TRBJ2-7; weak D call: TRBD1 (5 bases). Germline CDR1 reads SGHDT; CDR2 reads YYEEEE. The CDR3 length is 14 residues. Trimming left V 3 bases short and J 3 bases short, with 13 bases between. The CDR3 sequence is CASSSANRFYEQYF. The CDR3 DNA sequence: TGTGCCAGCAGCTCGGCGAACAGGTTCTACGAGCAGTACTTC.

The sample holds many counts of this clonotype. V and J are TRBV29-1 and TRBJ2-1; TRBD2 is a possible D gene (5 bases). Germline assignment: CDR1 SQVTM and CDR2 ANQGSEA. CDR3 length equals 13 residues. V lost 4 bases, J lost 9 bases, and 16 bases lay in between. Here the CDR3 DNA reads TGCAGCGTTGGCGGGTTACTAATGGCTGAGCAGTTCTTC. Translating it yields CSVGGLLMAEQFF.

CDR3 sequence (DNA): TGTGCCAGCAGCCCCTTCGGACTAGCGGGCACAGATACGCAGTATTTT. It codes for CASSPFGLAGTDTQYF. The V gene is TRBV3-1, the J gene TRBJ2-3, with 10 bases lining up with TRBD2. Germline loops: CDR1 LGHDT, CDR2 YNNKEL (reference sequence). Losses at the gene ends were 4 bases for V and 1 base for J; bases not matched to a gene: 5. There are 16 residues in the CDR3.

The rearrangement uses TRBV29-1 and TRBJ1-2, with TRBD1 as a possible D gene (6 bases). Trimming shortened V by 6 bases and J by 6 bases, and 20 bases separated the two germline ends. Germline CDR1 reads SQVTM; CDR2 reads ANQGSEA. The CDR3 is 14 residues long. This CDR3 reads CSVRQPGTRHGYTF. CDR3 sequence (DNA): TGCAGCGTCCGACAGCCCGGGACAAGACATGGCTACACCTTC.

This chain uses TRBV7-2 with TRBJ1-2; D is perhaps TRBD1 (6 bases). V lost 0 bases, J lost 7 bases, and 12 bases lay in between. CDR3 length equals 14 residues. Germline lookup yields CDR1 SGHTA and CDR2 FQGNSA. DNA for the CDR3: TGTGCCAGCAGCTTAGCCATTCCACAGGGTGGCTACACCTTC. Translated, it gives CASSLAIPQGGYTF.

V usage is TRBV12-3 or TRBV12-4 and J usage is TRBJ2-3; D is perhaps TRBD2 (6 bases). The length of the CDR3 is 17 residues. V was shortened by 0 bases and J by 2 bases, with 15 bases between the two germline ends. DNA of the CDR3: TGTGCCAGCAGTTTAGCGTCTTCGGGGGACCTCACAGATACGCAGTATTTT. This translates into CASSLASSGDLTDTQYF.

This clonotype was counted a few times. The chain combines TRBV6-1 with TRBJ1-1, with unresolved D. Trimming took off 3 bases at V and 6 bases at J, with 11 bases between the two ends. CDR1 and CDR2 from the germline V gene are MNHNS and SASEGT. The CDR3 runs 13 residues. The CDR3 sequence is CASSDGWVAEAFF. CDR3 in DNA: TGTGCCAGCAGTGATGGGTGGGTCGCTGAAGCTTTCTTT.

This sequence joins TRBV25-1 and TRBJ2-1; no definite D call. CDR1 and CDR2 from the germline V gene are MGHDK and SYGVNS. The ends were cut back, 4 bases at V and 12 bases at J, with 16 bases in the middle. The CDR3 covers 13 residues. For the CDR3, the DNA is TGTGCCAGCAGTGGGGGTGAGTTTGCGAGGCAGTTCTTC. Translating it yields CASSGGEFARQFF.

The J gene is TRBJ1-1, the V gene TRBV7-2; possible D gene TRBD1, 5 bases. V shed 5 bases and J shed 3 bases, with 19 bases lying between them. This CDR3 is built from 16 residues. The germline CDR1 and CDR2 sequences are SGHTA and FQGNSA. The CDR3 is CASSPRHSGGDTEAFF. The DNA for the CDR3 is TGTGCCAGCAGCCCGAGACATTCGGGGGGTGACACTGAAGCTTTCTTT.

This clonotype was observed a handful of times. CDR3 region: CASSQLQGIDYGYTF. The CDR3 DNA reads as TGCGCCAGCAGCCAGTTACAGGGGATCGACTATGGCTACACCTTC. V and J are TRBV4-3 and TRBJ1-2; 7 bases match TRBD1. CDR1 is LGHNA and CDR2 is YSLEER in the germline V gene. The CDR3 length is 15 residues. V dropped 3 bases and J dropped 3; count of bases not matched to a gene: 7.

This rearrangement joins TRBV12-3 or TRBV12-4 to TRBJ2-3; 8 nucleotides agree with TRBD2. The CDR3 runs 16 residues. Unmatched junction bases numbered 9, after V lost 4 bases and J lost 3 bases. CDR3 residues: CASSSAGGLVTDTQYF. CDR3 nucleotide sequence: TGTGCCAGCAGTTCCGCTGGGGGACTAGTTACAGATACGCAGTATTTT.

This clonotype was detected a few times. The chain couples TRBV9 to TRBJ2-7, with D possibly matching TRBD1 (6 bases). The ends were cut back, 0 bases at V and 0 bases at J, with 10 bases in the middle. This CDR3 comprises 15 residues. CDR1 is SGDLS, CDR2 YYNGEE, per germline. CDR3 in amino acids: CASSVGPDSSYEQYF. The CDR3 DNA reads TGTGCCAGCAGCGTAGGTCCGGACAGCTCCTACGAGCAGTACTTC.

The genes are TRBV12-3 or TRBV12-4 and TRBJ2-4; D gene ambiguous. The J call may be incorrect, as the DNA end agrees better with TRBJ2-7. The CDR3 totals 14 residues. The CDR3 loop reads CASRMGTIWNEQYF. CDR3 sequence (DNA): TGTGCCAGCAGGATGGGCACAATATGGAACGAGCAGTACTTC.

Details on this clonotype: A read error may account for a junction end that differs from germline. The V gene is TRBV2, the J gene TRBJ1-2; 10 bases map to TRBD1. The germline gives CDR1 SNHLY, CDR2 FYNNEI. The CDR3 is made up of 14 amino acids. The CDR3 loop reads CVSSDRGRDYGYTF. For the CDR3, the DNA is TGTGTCAGCAGCGACAGGGGGCGTGATTATGGCTACACCTTC.

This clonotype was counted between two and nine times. The CDR3 loop is CATSNRSSYNEQFF. CDR3 sequence (DNA): TGTGCCACCAGCAACAGGAGCTCCTACAATGAGCAGTTCTTC. The J gene is TRBJ2-1, the V gene TRBV15; tentative D call: TRBD1 (5 bases). Trimming cost V 4 bases and J 0 bases, with 7 bases left between them. CDR1 and CDR2 from the germline V gene are LNHNV and YYDKDF (reference sequence). The CDR3 is made up of 14 amino acids.

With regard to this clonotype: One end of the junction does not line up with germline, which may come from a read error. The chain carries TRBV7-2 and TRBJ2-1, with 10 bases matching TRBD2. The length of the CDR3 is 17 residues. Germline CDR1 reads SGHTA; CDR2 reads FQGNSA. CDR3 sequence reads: CASSQRSSGGTYSEQFF. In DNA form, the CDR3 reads TGTGCCAGCAGCCAGAGGTCTAGCGGGGGTACCTACAGTGAGCAGTTCTTC.

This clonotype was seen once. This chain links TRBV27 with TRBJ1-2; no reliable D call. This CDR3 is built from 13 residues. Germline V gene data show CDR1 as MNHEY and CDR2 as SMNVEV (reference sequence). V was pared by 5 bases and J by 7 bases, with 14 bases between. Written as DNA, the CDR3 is TGTGCCAGCAGTCCGGCTGCCGGTTTTGGCTACACCTTC. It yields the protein CASSPAAGFGYTF.

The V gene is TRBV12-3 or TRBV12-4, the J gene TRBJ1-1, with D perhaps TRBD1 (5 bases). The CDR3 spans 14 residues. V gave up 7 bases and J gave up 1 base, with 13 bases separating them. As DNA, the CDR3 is TGTGCCAGCACTCAGGGTGGGGCGAACACTGAAGCTTTCTTT. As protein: CASTQGGANTEAFF.

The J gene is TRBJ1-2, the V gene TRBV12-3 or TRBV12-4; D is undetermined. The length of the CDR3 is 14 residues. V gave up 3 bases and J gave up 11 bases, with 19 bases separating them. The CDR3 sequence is CASSLGLRAPTYTF. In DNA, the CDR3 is TGTGCCAGCAGTTTGGGTCTCCGGGCCCCTACTTACACCTTC.

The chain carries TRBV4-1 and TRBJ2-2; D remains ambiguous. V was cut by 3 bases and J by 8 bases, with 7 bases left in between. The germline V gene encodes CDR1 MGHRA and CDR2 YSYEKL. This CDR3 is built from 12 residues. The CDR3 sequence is CASSQPDGELFF. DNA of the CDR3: TGCGCCAGCAGCCAGCCTGATGGGGAGCTGTTTTTT.

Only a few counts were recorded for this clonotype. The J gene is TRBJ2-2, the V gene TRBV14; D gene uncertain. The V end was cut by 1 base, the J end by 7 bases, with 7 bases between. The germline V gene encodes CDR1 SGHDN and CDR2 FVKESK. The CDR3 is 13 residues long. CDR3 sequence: CASSQVVHGELFF. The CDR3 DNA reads TGTGCCAGCAGCCAAGTAGTTCACGGGGAGCTGTTTTTT. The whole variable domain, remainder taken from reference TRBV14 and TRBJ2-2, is EAGVTQFPSHSVIEKGQTVTLRCDPISGHDNLYWYRRVMGKEIKFLLHFVKESKQDESGMPNNRFLAERTGGTYSTLKVQPAELEDSGVYFCASSQVVHGELFFGEGSRLTVL.

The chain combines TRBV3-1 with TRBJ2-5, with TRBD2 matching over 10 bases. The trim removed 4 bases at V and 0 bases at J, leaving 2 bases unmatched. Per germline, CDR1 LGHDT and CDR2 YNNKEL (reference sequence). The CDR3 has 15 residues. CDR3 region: CASSPSGGYQETQYF. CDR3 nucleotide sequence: TGTGCCAGCAGCCCTAGCGGGGGTTACCAAGAGACCCAGTACTTC.

CDR3 sequence: CASSFRRGPYEQYF. The DNA of the CDR3 is TGCGCCAGCAGCTTTCGGAGGGGGCCCTACGAGCAGTACTTC. The rearrangement uses TRBV5-1 and TRBJ2-7, with D perhaps TRBD1 (7 bases). Germline V gene lookup returns CDR1 SGHRS and CDR2 YFSETQ. The CDR3 has 14 residues. With 2 bases removed from V and 2 bases from J, the gap between germline ends came to 11 bases.

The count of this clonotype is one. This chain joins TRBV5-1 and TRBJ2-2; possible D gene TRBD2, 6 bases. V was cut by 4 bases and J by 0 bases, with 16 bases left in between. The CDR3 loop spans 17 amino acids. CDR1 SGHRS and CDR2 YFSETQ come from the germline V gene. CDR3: CASSPNVEGANTGELFF. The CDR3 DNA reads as TGCGCCAGCAGCCCGAATGTGGAGGGTGCGAACACCGGGGAGCTGTTTTTT.

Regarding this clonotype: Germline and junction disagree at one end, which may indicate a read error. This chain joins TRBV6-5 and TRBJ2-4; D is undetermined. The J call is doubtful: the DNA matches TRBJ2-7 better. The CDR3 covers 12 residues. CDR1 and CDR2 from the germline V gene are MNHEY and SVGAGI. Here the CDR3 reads CVSSPVDYEQYF. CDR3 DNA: TGTGTCAGCAGTCCTGTCGACTACGAGCAGTACTTC.

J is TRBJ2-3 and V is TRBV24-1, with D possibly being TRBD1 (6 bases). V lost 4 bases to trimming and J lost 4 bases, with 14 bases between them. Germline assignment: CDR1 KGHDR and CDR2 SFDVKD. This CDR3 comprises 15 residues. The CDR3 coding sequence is TGTGCCACCAGTGAAACAGGGTTGGGTCCAGATACGCAGTATTTT. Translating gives CATSETGLGPDTQYF.

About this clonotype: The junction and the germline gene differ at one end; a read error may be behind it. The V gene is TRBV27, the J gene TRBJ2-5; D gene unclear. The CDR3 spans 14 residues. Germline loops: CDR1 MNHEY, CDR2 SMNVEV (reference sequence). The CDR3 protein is CATSVGDSDNEQYF. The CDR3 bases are TGTGCCACCAGTGTCGGAGACTCCGACAATGAGCAGTACTTC.

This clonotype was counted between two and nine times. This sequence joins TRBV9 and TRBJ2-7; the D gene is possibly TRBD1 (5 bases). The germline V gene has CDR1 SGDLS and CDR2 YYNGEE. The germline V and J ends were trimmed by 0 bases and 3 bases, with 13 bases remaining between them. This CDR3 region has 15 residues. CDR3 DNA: TGTGCCAGCAGCGTAGGGCAGGGTACCGGCTACGAGCAGTACTTC. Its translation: CASSVGQGTGYEQYF.

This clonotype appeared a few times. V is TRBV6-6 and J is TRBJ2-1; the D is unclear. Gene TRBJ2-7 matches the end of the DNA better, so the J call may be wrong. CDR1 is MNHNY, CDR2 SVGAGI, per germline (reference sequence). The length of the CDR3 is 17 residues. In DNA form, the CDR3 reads TGTGCCAGCAGTTACTTCTCTGTCACCAGCTCCTACAATGAGCAGTACTTC. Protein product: CASSYFSVTSSYNEQYF.

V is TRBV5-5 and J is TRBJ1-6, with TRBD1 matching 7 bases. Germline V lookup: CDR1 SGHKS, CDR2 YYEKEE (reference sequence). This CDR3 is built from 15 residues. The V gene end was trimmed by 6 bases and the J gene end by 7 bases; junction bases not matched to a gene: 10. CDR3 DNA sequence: TGTGCCAGCACCTCGACAGGGCAAGTCAATTCACCCCTCCACTTT. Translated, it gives CASTSTGQVNSPLHF.